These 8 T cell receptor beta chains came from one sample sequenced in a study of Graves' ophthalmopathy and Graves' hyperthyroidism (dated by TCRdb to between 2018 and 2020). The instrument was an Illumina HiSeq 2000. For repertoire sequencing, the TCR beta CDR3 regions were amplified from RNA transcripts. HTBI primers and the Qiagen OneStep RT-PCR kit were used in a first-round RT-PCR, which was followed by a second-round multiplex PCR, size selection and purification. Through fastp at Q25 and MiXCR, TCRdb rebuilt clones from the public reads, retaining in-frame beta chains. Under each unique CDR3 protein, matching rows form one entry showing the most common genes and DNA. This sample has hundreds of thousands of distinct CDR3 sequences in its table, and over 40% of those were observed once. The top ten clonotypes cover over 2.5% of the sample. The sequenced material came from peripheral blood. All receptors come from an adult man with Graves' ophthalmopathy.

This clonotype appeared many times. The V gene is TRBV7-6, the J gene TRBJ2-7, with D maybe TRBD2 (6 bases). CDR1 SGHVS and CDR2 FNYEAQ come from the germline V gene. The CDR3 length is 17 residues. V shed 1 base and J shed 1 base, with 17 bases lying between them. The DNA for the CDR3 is TGTGCCAGCAGCTTAGTGGCCCGGGACGGGGGATCCTACGAGCAGTACTTC. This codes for CASSLVARDGGSYEQYF.

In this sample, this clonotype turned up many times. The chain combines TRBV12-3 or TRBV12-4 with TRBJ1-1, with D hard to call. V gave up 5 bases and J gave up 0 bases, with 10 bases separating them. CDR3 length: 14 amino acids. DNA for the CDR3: TGTGCCAGCAGTCCACAGTACATGAACACTGAAGCTTTCTTT. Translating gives CASSPQYMNTEAFF.

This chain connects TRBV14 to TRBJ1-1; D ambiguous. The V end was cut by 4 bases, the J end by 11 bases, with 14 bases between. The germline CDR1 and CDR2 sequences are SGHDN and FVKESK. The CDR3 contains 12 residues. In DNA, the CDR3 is TGTGCCAGCAGCCCCGGGATAGCGGCGGCTTTCTTT. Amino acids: CASSPGIAAAFF.

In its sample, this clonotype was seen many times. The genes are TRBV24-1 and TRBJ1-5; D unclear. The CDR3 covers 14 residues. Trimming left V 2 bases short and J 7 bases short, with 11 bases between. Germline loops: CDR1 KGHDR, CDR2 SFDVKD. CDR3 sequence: CATSDSSRGQPQHF. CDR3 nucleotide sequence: TGTGCCACCAGTGATTCCAGTAGAGGGCAGCCCCAGCATTTT.

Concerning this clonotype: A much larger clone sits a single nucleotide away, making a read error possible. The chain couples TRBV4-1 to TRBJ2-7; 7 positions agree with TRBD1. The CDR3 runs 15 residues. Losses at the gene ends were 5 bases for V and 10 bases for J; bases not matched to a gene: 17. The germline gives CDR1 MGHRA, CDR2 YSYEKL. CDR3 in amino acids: CASSIFFDREKIQYF. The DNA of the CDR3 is TGCGCCAGCAGCATTTTCTTCGACAGGGAGAAGATCCAGTACTTC.

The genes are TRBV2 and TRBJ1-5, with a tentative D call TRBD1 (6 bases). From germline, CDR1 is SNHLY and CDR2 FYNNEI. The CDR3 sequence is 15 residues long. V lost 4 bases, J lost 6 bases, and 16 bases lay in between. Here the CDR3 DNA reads TGTGCCAGCAGTGCCAACCCGGGGGCGGCTCAGCCCCAGCATTTT. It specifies CASSANPGAAQPQHF. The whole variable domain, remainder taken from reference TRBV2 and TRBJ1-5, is EPEVTQTPSHQVTQMGQEVILRCVPISNHLYFYWYRQILGQKVEFLVSFYNNEISEKSEIFDDQFSVERPDGSNFTLKIRSTKLEDSAMYFCASSANPGAAQPQHFGDGTRLSIL.

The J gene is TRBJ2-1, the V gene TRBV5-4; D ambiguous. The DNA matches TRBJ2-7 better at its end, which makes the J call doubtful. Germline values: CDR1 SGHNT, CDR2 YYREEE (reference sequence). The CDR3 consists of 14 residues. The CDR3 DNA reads TGTGCCAGCAGCCAAGAAGGTGGGGAACAGGAGCAGTACTTC. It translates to CASSQEGGEQEQYF.

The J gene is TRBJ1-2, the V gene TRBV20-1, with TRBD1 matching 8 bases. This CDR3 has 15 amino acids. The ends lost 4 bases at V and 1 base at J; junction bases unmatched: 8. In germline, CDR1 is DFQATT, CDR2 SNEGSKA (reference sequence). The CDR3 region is CSAIQGVANNYGYTF. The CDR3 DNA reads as TGCAGTGCTATACAGGGGGTTGCGAATAACTATGGCTACACCTTC.